These 21 T cell receptor beta chains were all obtained from the same sample, sequenced in a study of post-analysis software for immune sequencing data. Every TCR beta cDNA library bore unique molecular identifiers. TCRdb itself ran the PCR reads through MiXCR, one entry per CDR3 protein. The data show roughly 160,000 distinct CDR3 sequences, with about 37% seen just once and over 25% held by the top ten. The specimen was blood, collected after autologous hematopoietic stem cell transplantation. These receptors were taken from a girl aged 5-17 years with multiple sclerosis.

This clonotype was observed a handful of times. The chain carries TRBV6-5 and TRBJ1-2, with 7 positions matching TRBD1. The germline V gene has CDR1 MNHEY and CDR2 SVGAGI. This CDR3 is built from 17 residues. V shed 2 bases, J shed 8 bases, and the junction held 17 bases outside the gene matches. The CDR3, as DNA: TGTGCCAGCAGTTACGCAGGGGGAGGGGGGCTCAGCGGCGGCTACACCTTC. It translates to CASSYAGGGGLSGGYTF.

The table lists this clonotype with a few counts. The rearrangement uses TRBV20-1 and TRBJ2-7; tentative D call: TRBD1 (5 bases). The germline gives CDR1 DFQATT, CDR2 SNEGSKA (reference sequence). This CDR3 has 11 residues. V was trimmed by 3 bases and J by 3 bases, leaving 6 bases between them. CDR3 amino acids: CSASTGYEQYF. In DNA, the CDR3 is TGCAGTGCTAGTACAGGCTACGAGCAGTACTTC.

About this clonotype itself: A much larger clone lies one base from this, so it may be a read error. The rearrangement joins TRBV10-3 to TRBJ1-2; D gene uncertain. The CDR3 spans 11 residues. Germline V lookup: CDR1 ENHRY, CDR2 SYGVKD. CDR3 region: CAIRGGYGHTF. In DNA, the CDR3 is TGTGCCATCAGAGGAGGCTATGGCCACACCTTC.

This clonotype has ten or more counts. The chain links TRBV12-3 or TRBV12-4 to TRBJ2-5; D gene ambiguous. Trimming cost V 3 bases and J 4 bases, with 6 bases left between them. This CDR3 contains 12 residues. The DNA for the CDR3 is TGTGCCAGCAGTTTCATCCCAGAGACCCAGTACTTC. It is translated as CASSFIPETQYF.

This sequence joins TRBV12-3 or TRBV12-4 and TRBJ2-3; no reliable D call. With 3 bases removed from V and 11 bases from J, the gap between germline ends came to 15 bases. This CDR3 comprises 13 residues. The CDR3 region is CASSLRITDVQYF. Here the CDR3 DNA reads TGTGCCAGCAGTTTGCGGATAACAGATGTGCAGTATTTT.

This clonotype showed up just a few times. The CDR3 is CASSMLGGNYGYTF. CDR3 DNA sequence: TGTGCCAGCAGTATGCTCGGAGGGAACTATGGCTACACCTTC. V is TRBV7-2 and J is TRBJ1-2; D is ambiguous. Between the trimmed V and J ends, which lost 6 bases and 2 bases, there was a span of 13 bases. In germline, CDR1 is SGHTA, CDR2 FQGNSA. CDR3 length equals 14 residues.

CDR3 DNA sequence: TGTGCCAGCAGGGACACCGGACAGATCCCCTCGGCCTACAATGAGCAGTTCTTC. Translation: CASRDTGQIPSAYNEQFF. This chain links TRBV12-3 or TRBV12-4 with TRBJ2-1, with a tentative D call TRBD1 (6 bases). The V end was cut by 6 bases, the J end by 2 bases, with 23 bases between. CDR3 length: 18 residues.

This rearrangement joins TRBV20-1 to TRBJ2-1; 9 bases agree with TRBD2. Unmatched junction bases numbered 15, after V lost 0 bases and J lost 6 bases. Germline CDR1 DFQATT, CDR2 SNEGSKA (reference sequence). This CDR3 region has 18 residues. The CDR3, as DNA: TGCAGTGCTAGAGATGAAAGTAGCGGGAGAGTTCGTGGCAATGAGCAGTTCTTC. Its protein product is CSARDESSGRVRGNEQFF.

This clonotype was counted a few times. The rearrangement joins TRBV27 to TRBJ2-5, with TRBD2 matching 7 bases. The germline gives CDR1 MNHEY, CDR2 SMNVEV (reference sequence). The J segment lost 1 base and the V segment lost 5 bases, leaving 4 bases of the junction unmatched. This CDR3 has 14 amino acids. DNA of the CDR3: TGTGCCAGCAGTGGGACGGGGGGCCAAGAGACCCAGTACTTC. Protein: CASSGTGGQETQYF.

This clonotype was picked up a small number of times. The chain combines TRBV20-1 with TRBJ1-2; unclear D gene. CDR3 length: 15 residues. V shed 3 bases and J shed 3 bases, with 17 bases lying between them. Germline assignment: CDR1 DFQATT and CDR2 SNEGSKA (reference sequence). The CDR3 nucleotides are TGCAGTGCTAGTCATGCCACCCCGGGGTACTATGGCTACACCTTC. Translation: CSASHATPGYYGYTF.

This clonotype was counted only a few times. This chain uses TRBV5-1 with TRBJ2-5, with TRBD1 as a possible D gene (5 bases). Germline V CDR1 and CDR2: SGHRS, YFSETQ. Trimming removed 4 bases at V and 1 base at J, with 11 bases between. The CDR3 is 14 residues long. The CDR3 loop reads CASSTFDSQETQYF. CDR3 DNA: TGCGCCAGCAGCACCTTCGACAGCCAAGAGACCCAGTACTTC. Full variable domain (outside the CDR3, taken from reference TRBV5-1 and TRBJ2-5): KAGVTQTPRYLIKTRGQQVTLSCSPISGHRSVSWYQQTPGQGLQFLFEYFSETQRNKGNFPGRFSGRQFSNSRSEMNVSTLELGDSALYLCASSTFDSQETQYFGPGTRLLVL.

This clonotype came up once. The chain links TRBV28 to TRBJ2-1, with TRBD2 matching 14 bases. CDR3 size: 19 residues. Germline V CDR1 and CDR2: MDHEN, SYDVKM. The V and J ends lost 5 bases and 0 bases, in that order; junction bases with no gene match: 9. CDR3 nucleotide sequence: TGTGCCAGCAGTCCAGGACTAGCGGGAGGTCCTAGCTCCTACAATGAGCAGTTCTTC. It specifies CASSPGLAGGPSSYNEQFF.

This clonotype was seen only once. A read error is possible here, since a much larger clone lies one base away. The chain couples TRBV6-5 to TRBJ2-7; no firm D call. CDR3 length equals 13 residues. Germline V gene lookup returns CDR1 MNHEY and CDR2 SVGAGI. The CDR3 sequence: CAGSYTLGYEQYF. CDR3 nucleotide sequence: TGTGCCGGCAGTTATACTTTGGGCTACGAGCAGTACTTC.

V usage is TRBV12-3 or TRBV12-4 and J usage is TRBJ2-7; TRBD1 aligns across 8 bases. V lost 6 bases, J lost 3 bases, and 10 bases stayed unmatched. The CDR3 has 15 residues. The CDR3 DNA follows: TGTGCCAGCAGCCCCCTCGGACAGGGTTACTACGAGCAGTACTTC. It translates to CASSPLGQGYYEQYF.

The chain carries TRBV10-3 and TRBJ1-6; no reliable D call. The germline V gene encodes CDR1 ENHRY and CDR2 SYGVKD. The CDR3 has 12 amino acids. Trimming removed 10 bases at V and 6 bases at J, with 10 bases between. DNA of the CDR3: TGTGCCAGCGGCGACACTAATTCACCCCTCCACTTT. This encodes CASGDTNSPLHF.

The table lists this clonotype with a few counts. This chain connects TRBV7-2 to TRBJ2-1, with 7 bases aligning to TRBD2. CDR1 SGHTA and CDR2 FQGNSA come from the germline V gene. Trimming removed 5 bases from V and 7 bases from J; junction bases left unmatched: 17. This CDR3 has 17 amino acids. This chain's CDR3 is CASSLNLGGLGENEQFF. The DNA of the CDR3 is TGTGCCAGCAGCCTAAACCTCGGCGGACTAGGGGAGAATGAGCAGTTCTTC.

The table lists this clonotype with a few counts. The chain combines TRBV20-1 with TRBJ2-7; D perhaps matches TRBD1 (6 bases). CDR3 length equals 13 residues. The V gene's germline CDR1 is DFQATT and CDR2 SNEGSKA (reference sequence). With 7 bases removed from V and 3 bases from J, the gap between germline ends came to 16 bases. The CDR3 sequence: CSGGQGSSYEQYF. The CDR3 region has the DNA TGCAGTGGCGGGCAGGGGTCAAGCTACGAGCAGTACTTC.

This chain connects TRBV6-6 to TRBJ2-3; D is possibly TRBD2 (5 bases). This CDR3 spans 12 amino acids. The V end lost 5 bases, the J end lost 6 bases, and 9 bases lay between the germline ends. Germline assignment: CDR1 MNHNY and CDR2 SVGAGI (reference sequence). This CDR3 reads CASSLATDTQYF. In nucleotides, the CDR3 is TGTGCCAGCAGTCTAGCTACCGATACGCAGTATTTT.

The chain recombines TRBV20-1 with TRBJ2-3; D might be TRBD2 (6 bases). Trimming left V 6 bases short and J 11 bases short, with 15 bases between. This CDR3 is 11 amino acids long. From germline, CDR1 is DFQATT and CDR2 SNEGSKA (reference sequence). CDR3 coding DNA: TGCAGTGCGAGAAGGGACTTGAAGCAGTATTTT. It is translated as CSARRDLKQYF.

The J gene is TRBJ2-5, the V gene TRBV7-9, with 11 bases that match TRBD2. V lost 5 bases, J lost 5 bases, and 7 bases stayed unmatched. The CDR3 is 15 amino acids. Germline CDR1 SEHNR, CDR2 FQNEAQ (reference sequence). CDR3 sequence: CASSLTSGSGETQYF. The CDR3 DNA sequence: TGTGCCAGCAGCCTCACTAGCGGGAGCGGTGAGACCCAGTACTTC.

About this clonotype itself: A much more abundant neighbour one base away suggests this may be a read error. The chain carries TRBV6-2 or TRBV6-3 and TRBJ2-1; 7 bases are shared with TRBD1. The CDR3 spans 16 residues. With 11 bases clipped from V and 9 bases from J, the junction kept 22 bases outside the gene matches. Germline assignment: CDR1 MNHEY and CDR2 SVGEGT. CDR3 DNA: TGTGCCGTCGGCCGAGGACAGGAGGCCCTTTTAACTGAGCAGTTCTTC. This encodes CAVGRGQEALLTEQFF.